This record concerns one TCR beta chain sequence. This record belongs to a study of cytomegalovirus exposure and HLA in healthy donors. CDR1 is SGHRS and CDR2 is YFSETQ in the germline V gene. V was cut by 3 bases and J by 2 bases, with 12 bases left in between. CDR3 size: 14 residues. The PCR ran on 60 Vbeta and 13 Jbeta primers. Method: immunoSEQ multiplex PCR; TCRdb's copy keeps in-frame clones and lacks some. This sample has tens of thousands of clones, with around 74% found just once. Each donor was healthy, and each was a bone marrow donor. The sequenced sample consisted of PBMCs. The TCR comes from a human donor in good health. The chain employs TRBV5-1 and TRBJ2-7; D is unclear. The CDR3 protein is CASSSNPAAYEQYF. The CDR3 DNA reads as TGCGCCAGCAGCTCGAATCCCGCAGCCTACGAGCAGTACTTC.